The present T cell receptor (beta chain) was sequenced within a study of molecular identifiers for immune sequencing clone quantification. Study-wide results and limits: Whereas naive cells kept under 1% of molecules in clones above 20 RNA copies, such clones held over 98% in effectors.

As for this clonotype: The antigen is unknown. At one of its ends the junction is not consistent with the germline gene, which may arise from a read error.

The CDR3 has 16 amino acids. Germline assignment: CDR1 MGHRA and CDR2 YSYEKL. TCRdb used MiXCR to reprocess the PCR reads, holding one entry per CDR3 protein. The sample yields hundreds of thousands of distinct CDR3 sequences, about 25% seen once. Specimen: naive CD8+ T cells from blood, with Jurkat cell RNA spiked in. Subset noted: FACS-sorted CD8+CD4-CCR7+CD45RA+ naive T cells. The sequence was collected from a human donor in good health. Some libraries in this study had Jurkat cell RNA spiked in. The chain combines TRBV4-1 with TRBJ2-7; possible D gene TRBD1, 6 bases. In DNA, the CDR3 is TGCGCCAGCCGCCAAGCTACTGGCCAGGGGCGGCCCGAGCAGTACTTC. Its translation: CASRQATGQGRPEQYF.